This T cell receptor beta chain emerged from a study of cytomegalovirus exposure and HLA in healthy donors. Overall study findings and caveats: Rare sequences made up most TCRs, while some public TCRs were found in many donors.

The CDR3 has 19 residues. With 0 bases clipped from V and 2 bases from J, the junction kept 11 bases outside the gene matches. Germline assignment: CDR1 ENHRY and CDR2 SYGVKD. Of note for this clone: Its target is unknown.

Profiled with immunoSEQ multiplex PCR; TCRdb holds only in-frame clones, not every one. The sample lists about 140,000 clones, about 90% seen once, with roughly 7.7% in the top ten. The sample was PBMCs. The J gene is TRBJ2-2, the V gene TRBV10-3, with 8 bases aligning to TRBD2. The receptor was isolated from a woman aged 18-30 years in good health and CMV-seropositive. As DNA, the CDR3 is TGTGCCATCAGTGAGTCGAAGGGTAGCGGGGAATTTAACACCGGGGAGCTGTTTTTT. This codes for CAISESKGSGEFNTGELFF.